This T cell receptor beta chain was found in a study of OX40 agonist ivuxolimab in advanced cancers. Study-wide findings and caveats: CD8+ T cells (on average) carried more expanded clones than CD4+ T cells.

V lost 4 bases and J 5 bases, leaving 11 bases between the germline ends. Germline-derived CDR1 and CDR2 are SGHDN and FVKESK. This CDR3 is 13 amino acids long. Comment on this clone: Antigen: not known.

Generated by immunoSEQ multiplex PCR, the TCRdb table keeps only in-frame clones and is missing some. The data hold approximately 120,000 clones, with less than 95% observed a single time. This specimen consisted of CD4+ or CD8+ T cells sorted from blood, obtained in a trial of the OX40 agonist ivuxolimab. This TCR was sampled from an adult with an advanced solid tumor such as melanoma, head and neck, liver or kidney cancer. The chain employs TRBV14 and TRBJ1-2; D is unresolved. CDR3 region: CASSPGDLYGYTF. The CDR3 DNA sequence: TGTGCCAGCAGCCCCGGAGATCTTTATGGCTACACCTTC.